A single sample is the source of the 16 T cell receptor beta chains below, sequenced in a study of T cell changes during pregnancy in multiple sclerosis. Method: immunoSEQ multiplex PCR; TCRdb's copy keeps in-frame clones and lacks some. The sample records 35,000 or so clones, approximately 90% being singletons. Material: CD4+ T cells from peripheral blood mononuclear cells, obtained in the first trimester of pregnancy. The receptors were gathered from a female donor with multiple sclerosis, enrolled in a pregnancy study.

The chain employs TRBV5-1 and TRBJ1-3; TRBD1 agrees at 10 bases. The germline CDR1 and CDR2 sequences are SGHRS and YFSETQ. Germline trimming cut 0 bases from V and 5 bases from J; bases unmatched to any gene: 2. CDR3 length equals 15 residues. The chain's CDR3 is CASSLETGGRNTIYF. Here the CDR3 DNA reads TGCGCCAGCAGCTTGGAGACAGGGGGCAGAAACACCATATATTTT.

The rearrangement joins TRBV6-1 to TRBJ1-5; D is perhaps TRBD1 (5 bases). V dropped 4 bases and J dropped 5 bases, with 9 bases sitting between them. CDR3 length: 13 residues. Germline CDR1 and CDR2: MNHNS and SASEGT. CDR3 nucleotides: TGTGCCAGCAGTGCAGGAGGGGATCAGCCCCAGCATTTT. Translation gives CASSAGGDQPQHF.

The CDR3 loop is CSGQQTPNTEAFF. The CDR3 coding sequence is TGCAGCGGACAACAGACCCCGAACACTGAAGCTTTCTTT. The V gene is TRBV29-1, the J gene TRBJ1-1; no definite D call. The V end was cut by 7 bases, the J end by 1 base, with 13 bases between. The CDR3 contains 13 residues. From germline, CDR1 is SQVTM and CDR2 ANQGSEA.

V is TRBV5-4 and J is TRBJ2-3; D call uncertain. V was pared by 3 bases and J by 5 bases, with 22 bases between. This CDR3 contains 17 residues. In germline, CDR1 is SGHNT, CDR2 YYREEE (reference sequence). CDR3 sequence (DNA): TGTGCCAGCAGCTCAGCCCAGGTCCCTCGCCCACTAGATACGCAGTATTTT. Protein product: CASSSAQVPRPLDTQYF. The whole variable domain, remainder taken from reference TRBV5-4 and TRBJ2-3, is ETGVTQSPTHLIKTRGQQVTLRCSSQSGHNTVSWYQQALGQGPQFIFQYYREEENGRGNFPPRFSGLQFPNYSSELNVNALELDDSALYLCASSSAQVPRPLDTQYFGPGTRLTVL.

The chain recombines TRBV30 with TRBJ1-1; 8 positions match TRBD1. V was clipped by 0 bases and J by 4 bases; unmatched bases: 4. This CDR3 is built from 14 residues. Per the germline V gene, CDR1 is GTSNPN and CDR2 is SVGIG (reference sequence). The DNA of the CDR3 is TGTGCCTGGAGTGTTACAGGGGGTTTCACTGAAGCTTTCTTT. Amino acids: CAWSVTGGFTEAFF.

CDR3 residues: CASSFPGTGYSGANVLTF. The DNA for the CDR3 is TGTGCCAGCAGTTTCCCCGGGACAGGGTACTCTGGGGCCAACGTCCTGACTTTC. V gene TRBV28 combines with J gene TRBJ2-6, with 9 bases identical to TRBD1. CDR3 length: 18 amino acids. The V and J ends lost 3 bases and 0 bases, in that order; junction bases with no gene match: 6. Germline V gene sequence: CDR1 MDHEN, CDR2 SYDVKM. Using reference TRBV28 and TRBJ2-6 for the parts outside the CDR3, the full variable domain is DVKVTQSSRYLVKRTGEKVFLECVQDMDHENMFWYRQDPGLGLRLIYFSYDVKMKEKGDIPEGYSVSREKKERFSLILESASTNQTSMYLCASSFPGTGYSGANVLTFGAGSRLTVL.

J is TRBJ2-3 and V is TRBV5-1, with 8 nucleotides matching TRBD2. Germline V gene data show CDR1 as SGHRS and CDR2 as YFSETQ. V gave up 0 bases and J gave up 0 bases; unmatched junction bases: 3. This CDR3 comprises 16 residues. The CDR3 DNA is TGCGCCAGCAGCTTGGTGTCTAGCGGGAGCACAGATACGCAGTATTTT. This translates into CASSLVSSGSTDTQYF.

The CDR3 DNA reads as TGCAGCGCCGAGGTCGAGACCCAGTACTTC. It yields the protein CSAEVETQYF. The rearrangement uses TRBV29-1 and TRBJ2-5; D is unclear. Trimming pared 7 bases from V and 5 bases from J, leaving 8 bases between. Per germline, CDR1 SQVTM and CDR2 ANQGSEA. CDR3 length: 10 amino acids.

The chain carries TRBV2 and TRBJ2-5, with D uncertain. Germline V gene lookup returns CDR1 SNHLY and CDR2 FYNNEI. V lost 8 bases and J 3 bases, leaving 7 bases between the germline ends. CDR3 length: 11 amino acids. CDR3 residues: CASLREETQYF. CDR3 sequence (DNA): TGTGCCAGCCTCCGGGAAGAGACCCAGTACTTC.

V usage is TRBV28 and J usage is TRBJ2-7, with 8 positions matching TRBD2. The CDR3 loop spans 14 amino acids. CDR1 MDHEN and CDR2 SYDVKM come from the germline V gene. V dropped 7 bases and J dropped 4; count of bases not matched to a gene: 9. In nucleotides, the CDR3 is TGTGCCAGCACCCCAGCGGGAGAGAGGTACGAGCAGTACTTC. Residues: CASTPAGERYEQYF.

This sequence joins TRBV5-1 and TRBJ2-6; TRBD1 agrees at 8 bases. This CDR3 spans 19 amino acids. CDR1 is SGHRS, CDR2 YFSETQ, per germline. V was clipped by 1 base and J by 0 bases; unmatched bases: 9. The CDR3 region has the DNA TGCGCCAGCAGCTTGTGGACCGGGACAGGAGTCTCTGGGGCCAACGTCCTGACTTTC. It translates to CASSLWTGTGVSGANVLTF.

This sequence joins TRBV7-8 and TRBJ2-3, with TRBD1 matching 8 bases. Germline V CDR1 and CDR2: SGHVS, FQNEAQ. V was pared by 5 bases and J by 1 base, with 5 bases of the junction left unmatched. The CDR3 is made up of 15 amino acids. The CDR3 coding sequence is TGTGCCAGCAGCATCAGGGGGCAGGGCACAGATACGCAGTATTTT. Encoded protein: CASSIRGQGTDTQYF.

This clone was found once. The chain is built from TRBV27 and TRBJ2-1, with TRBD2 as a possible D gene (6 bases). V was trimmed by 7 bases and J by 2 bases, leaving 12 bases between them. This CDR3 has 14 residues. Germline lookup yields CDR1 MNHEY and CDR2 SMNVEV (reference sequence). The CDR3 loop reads CASMRGAAYNEQFF. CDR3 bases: TGTGCCAGCATGCGGGGAGCGGCCTACAATGAGCAGTTCTTC.

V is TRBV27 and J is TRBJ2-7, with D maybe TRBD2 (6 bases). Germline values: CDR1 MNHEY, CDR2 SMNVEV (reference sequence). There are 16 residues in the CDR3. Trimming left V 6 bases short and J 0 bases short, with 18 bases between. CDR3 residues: CASSPEGRGSSYEQYF. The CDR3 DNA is TGTGCCAGCAGCCCCGAGGGGCGGGGAAGCTCCTACGAGCAGTACTTC.

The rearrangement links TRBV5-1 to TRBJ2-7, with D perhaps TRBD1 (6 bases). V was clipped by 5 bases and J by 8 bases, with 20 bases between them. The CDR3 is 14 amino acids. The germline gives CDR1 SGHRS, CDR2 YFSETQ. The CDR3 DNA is TGCGCCAGCAGTATGTCACAGGGTAGCTCCAAGCAGTACTTC. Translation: CASSMSQGSSKQYF.

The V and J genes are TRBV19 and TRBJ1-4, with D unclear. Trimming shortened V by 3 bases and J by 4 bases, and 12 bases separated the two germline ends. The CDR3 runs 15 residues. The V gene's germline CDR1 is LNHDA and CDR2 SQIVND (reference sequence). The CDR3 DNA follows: TGTGCCAGTAGTATCGGTGGTTCCTTTAATGAAAAACTGTTTTTT. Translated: CASSIGGSFNEKLFF.